These 10 T cell receptor beta chains were all obtained from the same sample, sequenced in a study of blood T cell repertoires in COVID-19. Data came from immunoSEQ multiplex PCR; TCRdb stores just in-frame clones and leaves some out. The table includes 150,000 to 200,000 clones, about 83% detected once. Sequencing was carried out using peripheral blood. The receptors stem from a man in his 60s with acute or convalescent COVID-19.

The chain couples TRBV24-1 to TRBJ2-1; 9 nucleotides agree with TRBD1. V lost 3 bases to trimming and J lost 4 bases; unmatched junction nucleotides: 6. The CDR3 is 16 amino acids. Germline V gives CDR1 KGHDR, CDR2 SFDVKD. The CDR3 sequence: CATSDTQGTGYNEQFF. The CDR3 nucleotides read TGTGCCACCAGTGATACACAGGGGACAGGGTACAATGAGCAGTTCTTC.

The V and J genes are TRBV6-2 or TRBV6-3 and TRBJ1-5; weak D call: TRBD1 (6 bases). The CDR3 extends over 18 amino acids. Germline V gene sequence: CDR1 MNHEY, CDR2 SVGEGT. Trimming stripped 1 base from V and 1 base from J, with 17 bases between. CDR3 residues: CASSYWNFYRVSNQPQHF. The CDR3 coding sequence is TGTGCCAGCAGTTACTGGAACTTTTACAGGGTAAGCAATCAGCCCCAGCATTTT.

This clone came up a few times. The gene calls are TRBV18 and TRBJ1-2; D is uncertain. Trimming removed 0 bases at V and 4 bases at J, with 18 bases between. This CDR3 spans 17 amino acids. The germline gives CDR1 KGHSH, CDR2 LQKENI. The CDR3 spells CASSPPSKRVPSYGYTF. The CDR3 bases are TGTGCCAGCTCACCACCGAGTAAGAGGGTTCCGTCCTATGGCTACACCTTC.

The chain employs TRBV19 and TRBJ2-3, with 10 nucleotides matching TRBD1. The germline CDR1 and CDR2 sequences are LNHDA and SQIVND (reference sequence). The CDR3 covers 15 residues. J gave up 2 bases and V 4 bases, and 3 bases lay outside the gene matches. The CDR3 nucleotides are TGTGCCAGTAGTAGGACAGGGGGAATCACAGATACGCAGTATTTT. Amino acid sequence: CASSRTGGITDTQYF.

The rearrangement uses TRBV5-4 and TRBJ2-3; unclear D gene. Per germline, CDR1 SGHNT and CDR2 YYREEE (reference sequence). CDR3 size: 14 residues. V dropped 0 bases and J dropped 2 bases, with 7 bases sitting between them. CDR3 coding DNA: TGTGCCAGCAGCTTGGGACTTGACACAGATACGCAGTATTTT. Translating it yields CASSLGLDTDTQYF.

The chain uses TRBV10-3 and TRBJ2-5; no clear D. The CDR3 totals 11 residues. V lost 4 bases and J 2 bases, leaving 2 bases between the germline ends. In germline, CDR1 is ENHRY, CDR2 SYGVKD. The CDR3 here is CAISAQETQYF. The CDR3 DNA is TGTGCCATCAGTGCTCAAGAGACCCAGTACTTC.

The chain has TRBV18 and TRBJ1-1; 7 bases are shared with TRBD1. CDR1 KGHSH and CDR2 LQKENI come from the germline V gene. Trimming at V came to 4 bases and at J to 0 bases, leaving 11 bases not matched to a gene. The CDR3 has 17 amino acids. CDR3 nucleotides: TGTGCCAGCTCACGCGACTTGACAGGGCCTATGAACACTGAAGCTTTCTTT. It encodes CASSRDLTGPMNTEAFF.

The sample holds one count of this clone. The chain carries TRBV29-1 and TRBJ2-5; 10 nucleotides align to TRBD2. Germline V gene lookup returns CDR1 SQVTM and CDR2 ANQGSEA. There are 14 residues in the CDR3. V was pared by 4 bases and J by 5 bases, with 7 bases of the junction left unmatched. CDR3 sequence (DNA): TGCAGCGTTGTAGAGCGGGGGGGCGGGGAGACCCAGTACTTC. Translating it yields CSVVERGGGETQYF.

This chain joins TRBV19 and TRBJ1-2; TRBD1 matches 7 bases. Germline values: CDR1 LNHDA, CDR2 SQIVND (reference sequence). V was pared by 4 bases and J by 4 bases, with 9 bases of the junction left unmatched. This CDR3 comprises 15 residues. CDR3 sequence (DNA): TGTGCCAGTAGTACAACAGGGGTCCTATCCTATGGCTACACCTTC. Residues: CASSTTGVLSYGYTF.

V is TRBV2 and J is TRBJ1-3; TRBD1 agrees at 7 bases. V lost 5 bases, J lost 3 bases, and 7 bases stayed unmatched. Germline CDR1 and CDR2: SNHLY and FYNNEI. CDR3 length: 15 amino acids. CDR3 sequence reads: CASSSDRQVGNTIYF. The CDR3 DNA reads TGTGCCAGCAGTTCGGACAGGCAGGTTGGAAACACCATATATTTT.